Listed below are T cell receptor beta chains from one sample, sequenced in a study of blood T cells in healthy people across ages. Via MiXCR, TCRdb re-called the 5' RACE reads, giving one row per CDR3 protein. The repertoire holds about 930,000 distinct CDR3 sequences, with 25% to 35% as singletons. The data were also submitted as part of a second study, on T cells of mothers and their children.

Material: blood. The receptors were sampled from a woman in her forties in good health. Both conserved end residues are part of each CDR3. Fields, in order: V gene, D gene, J gene, clone size, CDR3 DNA, CDR3 protein. The D gene is left open where the match is weak. Size tells how often a clone was seen (once, few, many) or the class of an expanded clone, and some rows leave it out.

TRBV2	NA	TRBJ1-1	NA	TGTGCCAGCGATTCCAGGCTGAACACTGAAGCTTTCTTT	CASDSRLNTEAFF
TRBV5-1	NA	TRBJ2-7	many	TGCGCCAGCAACCCCGAGAGGTCGATCTCCGAGCAGTACTTC	CASNPERSISEQYF
TRBV12-3/TRBV12-4	NA	TRBJ1-4	NA	TGTGCCTGCAGTTTAACAGGGCAGCAAAGAAAACTGTTTTTT	CACSLTGQQRKLFF
TRBV7-2	NA	TRBJ2-5	NA	TGTGCCAGCAGCTTCGGTGGGGCGGCAGAGACCCAGTACTTC	CASSFGGAAETQYF
TRBV20-1	NA	TRBJ2-7	once	TGCAGTGCTAGAGATAAGGACAGTTTCTCCTACGAGCAGTACTTC	CSARDKDSFSYEQYF
TRBV5-1	NA	TRBJ1-2	NA	TGCGCCAGCAGCCCCCAACAGGATCTAAACTATGGCTACACCTTC	CASSPQQDLNYGYTF
TRBV9	NA	TRBJ2-7	few	TGTGCCAGCAGCGTAGCTCTGGGGGCCGAGCAGTACTTC	CASSVALGAEQYF
TRBV3-1	NA	TRBJ2-7	NA	TGTGCCAGCAGCCAAGAGTCAGGACTTCAGCTCGAGCAGTACTTC	CASSQESGLQLEQYF
TRBV5-1	NA	TRBJ1-3	NA	TGCGCCAGCAGCTTGAGTGGTTATGGAAACACCATATATTTT	CASSLSGYGNTIYF
TRBV19	NA	TRBJ2-1	few	TGTGCCAGTAGTATCCCATCGGTGGCAGGCCGGGGGAATGAGCAGTTCTTC	CASSIPSVAGRGNEQFF
TRBV6-5	NA	TRBJ1-3	few	TGTGCCAGCAGTTACTCAATCGGATCCTCTGGAAACACCATATATTTT	CASSYSIGSSGNTIYF
TRBV12-3/TRBV12-4	NA	TRBJ1-2	NA	TGTGCCAGCACCCTACGCTCTAACTATGGCTACACCTTC	CASTLRSNYGYTF
TRBV20-1	TRBD2	TRBJ2-1	many	TGCAGTGCTCCTACACTAGCGAACGATTTAAATGAGCAGTTCTTC	CSAPTLANDLNEQFF
TRBV5-1	NA	TRBJ2-7	NA	TGCGCCAGCAGCCCGGCGGGACCCCGAAGGGGCGAGCAGTACTTC	CASSPAGPRRGEQYF
TRBV5-1	NA	TRBJ1-6	few	TGCGCCAGCAGCCCGAGGGGGGTTTATGATTCACCCCTCCACTTT	CASSPRGVYDSPLHF
TRBV4-1	NA	TRBJ2-5	many	TGCGCCAGCAGCCAAGGCTACGCTTCCCAAGAGACCCAGTACTTC	CASSQGYASQETQYF
TRBV4-1	NA	TRBJ2-3	NA	TGCGCCAGCAGCCACCCGGTACCCGGGGTCACAGATACGCAGTATTTT	CASSHPVPGVTDTQYF
TRBV6-5	TRBD2	TRBJ2-5	NA	TGTGCCAGCCGCAGGGGTAGCGGGGGGGTAAATGAGCAGTACTTC	CASRRGSGGVNEQYF
TRBV12-3/TRBV12-4	TRBD2	TRBJ2-3	NA	TGTGCCAGCAGTTTAGGAGGTCTAGCGGGGGTGAGAGGAGATGCGCAGTATTTT	CASSLGGLAGVRGDAQYF
TRBV7-2	NA	TRBJ2-2	few	TGTGCCAGCAGCCCCTACGGGAGGAACACCGGGGAGCTGTTTTTT	CASSPYGRNTGELFF
TRBV7-9	NA	TRBJ1-1	NA	TGTGCCAGCTCCACCTCCCCGGGTCTGCGGACTGAAGCTTTCTTT	CASSTSPGLRTEAFF
TRBV5-1	TRBD1	TRBJ1-1	few	TGCGCCAGCAGCCTTACAGGGGGCGAGAACACTGAAGCTTTCTTT	CASSLTGGENTEAFF
TRBV15	TRBD1	TRBJ2-4	many	TGTGCCACCAGCAGCCGGGACAGCAAAAACATTCAGTACTTC	CATSSRDSKNIQYF
TRBV15	NA	TRBJ2-3	NA	TGTGCCACCAGCAAACCGGGGGGCAGCACAGATACGCAGTATTTT	CATSKPGGSTDTQYF
TRBV20-1	NA	TRBJ2-3	NA	TGCAGTGCTAGCTCGCGTCTGGCAGGAGCCTCCACAGATACGCAGTATTTT	CSASSRLAGASTDTQYF
TRBV20-1	NA	TRBJ2-2	NA	TGCAGTGCTGTCACCGGGTCCCACACCGGGGAGCTGTTTTTT	CSAVTGSHTGELFF
TRBV5-1	TRBD2	TRBJ2-3	NA	TGCGCCAGCAGCTTTCGACTAGCGGGAGGTGGCACAGATACGCAGTATTTT	CASSFRLAGGGTDTQYF
TRBV12-3/TRBV12-4	TRBD1	TRBJ1-2	NA	TGTGCCAGCAGTCTCAGGGGGCGAGGGGGCTACACCTTC	CASSLRGRGGYTF
TRBV6-6	NA	TRBJ1-2	many	TGTGCCAGCAGTTATACCAGTGTAGGGGGGAGAAATGGCTACACCTTC	CASSYTSVGGRNGYTF
TRBV12-3/TRBV12-4	NA	TRBJ1-5	once	TGTGCCAGCAGCAAACAGGGAGGCGAAAGCAATCAGCCCCAGCATTTT	CASSKQGGESNQPQHF
TRBV7-2	TRBD2	TRBJ2-1	once	TGTGCCAGCAGCTCCGGACTAGCGGGGGGGCCGAAGTACAATGAGCAGTTCTTC	CASSSGLAGGPKYNEQFF
TRBV9	NA	TRBJ2-3	NA	TGTGCCAGCAGCGCCGACGATGATACGCAGTATTTT	CASSADDDTQYF
TRBV4-1	TRBD1	TRBJ2-3	many	TGCGCCAGCAGCCGGGACAGGGAGGATACGCAGTATTTT	CASSRDREDTQYF
TRBV27	NA	TRBJ1-2	few	TGTGCCAGCAGTTTATCGTGGGGTCTCCAAGGCGGCTACACCTTC	CASSLSWGLQGGYTF
TRBV20-1	NA	TRBJ2-7	NA	TGCAGTGCTAGAAGCGGTGGGGGCGCCTACGAGCAGTACTTC	CSARSGGGAYEQYF
TRBV4-3	TRBD2	TRBJ2-1	few	TGCGCCAGCAGCCAAGAAGTAAGCGGGGGCTACTACAATGAGCAGTTCTTC	CASSQEVSGGYYNEQFF
TRBV7-2	TRBD1	TRBJ1-5	NA	TGTGCCAGCAGCTTAGCGCAGGGACAGGCCAATCAGCCCCAGCATTTT	CASSLAQGQANQPQHF
TRBV6-6	NA	TRBJ1-4	NA	TGTGCCAGCGGTGCCAAGGAAAAACTGTTTTTT	CASGAKEKLFF
TRBV20-1	NA	TRBJ1-1	NA	TGCAGTGCCCGGGGGTATGGTGAAGCTTTCTTT	CSARGYGEAFF
TRBV29-1	NA	TRBJ1-2	many	TGCAGCCAAGTAGGGGGAGATGGCTACACCTTC	CSQVGGDGYTF
TRBV9	TRBD1	TRBJ2-4	many	TGTGCCAGCAGCGTAACGGACAGGGGAACAAACATTCAGTACTTC	CASSVTDRGTNIQYF
TRBV5-1	TRBD2	TRBJ2-7	NA	TGCGCCAGCAGCAAGGAGGGACTAGCGGGCTACGAGCAGTACTTC	CASSKEGLAGYEQYF
TRBV29-1	TRBD1	TRBJ2-3	many	TGCAGCGTTGAGACAGGGAATTCCGCAGATACGCAGTATTTT	CSVETGNSADTQYF
TRBV4-1	NA	TRBJ2-2	few	TGCGCCAGCAGCCCCACCTACGGGGAGCTGTTTTTT	CASSPTYGELFF
TRBV18	TRBD1	TRBJ1-2	NA	TGTGCCAGCTCACCACCGGAGACAGGGGGGATCTATGGCTACACCTTC	CASSPPETGGIYGYTF
TRBV12-3/TRBV12-4	NA	TRBJ2-3	NA	TGTGCCAGCAGTTTGAGTGAGTTTCTACGGGGTCCAGATACGCAGTATTTT	CASSLSEFLRGPDTQYF
TRBV5-1	NA	TRBJ2-6	few	TGCGCCAGCAGCTTGGGGCAGCTCTCTGGGGCCAACGTCCTGACTTTC	CASSLGQLSGANVLTF
TRBV7-2	TRBD1	TRBJ1-5	NA	TGTGCCACCAGCACAGGGGATCGAAATCAGCCCCAGCATTTT	CATSTGDRNQPQHF
TRBV7-9	NA	TRBJ2-7	many	TGTGCCAGCAGCCCAGCTGGGGGACTTCCCTACGAGCAGTACTTC	CASSPAGGLPYEQYF
TRBV4-1	NA	TRBJ2-1	NA	TGCGCCAACACCGCGGAGGGATTAAGGGCCCCCTACAATGAGCAGTTCTTC	CANTAEGLRAPYNEQFF
TRBV7-3	NA	TRBJ2-5	many	TGTGCCAGCAGCTTATTAGCCGCCCCTCAAGAGACCCAGTACTTC	CASSLLAAPQETQYF
TRBV9	NA	TRBJ1-4	NA	TGTGCCAGCAGCGTAGATGCTAATGAAAAACTGTTTTTT	CASSVDANEKLFF
TRBV4-2	NA	TRBJ1-2	many	TGTGCCAGCAGCCTGATAGGCGACTACACCTTC	CASSLIGDYTF